The clone carrying this T cell receptor (beta chain) was seen a handful of times. What it binds is not known. The germline V and J ends were trimmed by 7 bases and 7 bases, with 13 bases remaining between them. This CDR3 region has 13 residues. Amplification started from genomic DNA. The TCR beta CDR3 region was amplified using 30 forward and 13 reverse primers. TCRdb itself ran the multiplex PCR reads through MiXCR, one entry per CDR3 protein. This sample carries a few hundred thousand distinct CDR3 sequences, roughly 50% of them seen once, and the ten largest clones take about 13%. Each diabetic donor fulfilled classification criteria for either type 1 or type 2. This record belongs to a study of type 1 and type 2 diabetes patients. At the level of the study: Donors were type 1 diabetes, type 2 diabetes, or nondiabetic controls.

General study results and limits: In type 2 diabetes, highly-expanded CD4+ clones took a median approximately 3.6% of reads.

This receptor was taken from a young man with type 2 diabetes. This rearrangement joins TRBV12-3 or TRBV12-4 to TRBJ2-2, with a tentative D call TRBD1 (5 bases). Sequencing input: peripheral blood mononuclear cells (PBMCs). The CDR3 loop reads CASNLRANGELFF. CDR3 coding DNA: TGTGCCAGCAATCTCAGGGCAAACGGGGAGCTGTTTTTT.